This T cell receptor beta chain comes out of a study of cytomegalovirus exposure and HLA in healthy donors. Background on the study: From HLA-typed donors, an early data release held 70 million to 95 million unique TCRs. Across around 400 genotyped donors, about 86% landed in the Caucasian-associated ancestry cluster.

A word on this clone: Antigen unknown.

This CDR3 is built from 18 residues. CDR1 is LNHDA, CDR2 SQIVND, per germline (reference sequence). With V trimmed by 0 bases and J by 5 bases, 13 bases remained unmatched. Findings and limits, study-wide: In a later analysis, CMV-associated beta chains were mostly HLA-associated, it appeared. CMV serostatus was the sole immune exposure data available.

PCR involved 60 Vbeta and 13 Jbeta primers. The data were produced by immunoSEQ multiplex PCR, yet TCRdb's version contains in-frame clones alone and is incomplete. The table has approximately 53,000 clones, over 60% seen once; the top ten hold about 9.1%. The sequencing sample was made of PBMCs. This clonotype was obtained from a woman in her forties or fifties in good health and CMV-seronegative. The rearrangement uses TRBV19 and TRBJ1-5; 7 positions match TRBD1. The CDR3 spells CASSIDGAGRGIDQPQHF. DNA of the CDR3: TGTGCCAGTAGTATAGACGGGGCGGGCAGGGGGATAGATCAGCCCCAGCATTTT.